The clone carrying this T cell receptor beta chain was seen a handful of times. The antigen remains undetermined. For the second PCR, which ran for roughly 7 to 11 cycles, a sample-barcoded 5' primer and a J-beta primer mix were used. All samples gave at least 2.5 million CDR3-containing paired-end reads. Each CDR3 protein gets one entry after TCRdb re-called the 5' RACE reads with MiXCR. Of under 1 million distinct CDR3 sequences in the sample, 44% are singletons; the top ten hold approximately 19%. This sample was taken from a study of blood T cells in healthy people across ages. About the research overall: Researchers report that template switching captured about one barcoded beta molecule per two T cells. Study-wide findings and caveats: Per million T cells, TCR beta diversity dropped roughly linearly as age increased.

Unmatched junction bases numbered 3, after V lost 3 bases and J lost 3 bases. There are 14 residues in the CDR3. The chain recombines TRBV12-3 or TRBV12-4 with TRBJ2-3; 7 nucleotides agree with TRBD2. Sequencing was performed on blood. The sequence was obtained from a man between 60 and 75 years old in good health. For the CDR3, the DNA is TGTGCCAGCAGTTTGAGACTAGCTACAGATACGCAGTATTTT. As protein: CASSLRLATDTQYF.